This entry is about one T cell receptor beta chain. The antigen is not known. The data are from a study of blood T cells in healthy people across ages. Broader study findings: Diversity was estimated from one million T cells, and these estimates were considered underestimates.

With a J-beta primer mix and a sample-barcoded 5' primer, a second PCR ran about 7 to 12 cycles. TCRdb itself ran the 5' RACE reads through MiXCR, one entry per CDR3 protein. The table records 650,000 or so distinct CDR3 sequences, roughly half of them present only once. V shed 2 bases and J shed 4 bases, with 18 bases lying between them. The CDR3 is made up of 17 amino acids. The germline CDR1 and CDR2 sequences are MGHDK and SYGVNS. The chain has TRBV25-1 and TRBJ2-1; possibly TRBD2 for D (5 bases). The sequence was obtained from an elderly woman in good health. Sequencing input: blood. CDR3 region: CASSEKGSGWGYNEQFF. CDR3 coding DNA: TGTGCCAGCAGTGAAAAGGGTTCGGGATGGGGATACAATGAGCAGTTCTTC.